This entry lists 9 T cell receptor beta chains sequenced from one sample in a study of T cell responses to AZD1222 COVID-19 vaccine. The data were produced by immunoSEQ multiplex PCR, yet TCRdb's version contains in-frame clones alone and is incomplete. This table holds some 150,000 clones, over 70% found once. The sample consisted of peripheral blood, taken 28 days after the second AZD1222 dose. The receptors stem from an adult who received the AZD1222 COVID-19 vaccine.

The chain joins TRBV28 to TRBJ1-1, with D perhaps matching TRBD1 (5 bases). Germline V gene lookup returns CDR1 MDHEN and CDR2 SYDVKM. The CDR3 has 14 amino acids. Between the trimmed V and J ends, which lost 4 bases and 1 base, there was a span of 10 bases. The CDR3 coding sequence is TGTGCCAGCAGTTCCTCCGACAGGAACACTGAAGCTTTCTTT. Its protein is CASSSSDRNTEAFF.

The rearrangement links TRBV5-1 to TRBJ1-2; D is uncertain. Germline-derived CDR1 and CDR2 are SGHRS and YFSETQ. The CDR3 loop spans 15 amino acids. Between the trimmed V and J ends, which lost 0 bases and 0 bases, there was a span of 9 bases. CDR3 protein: CASSLAPWANYGYTF. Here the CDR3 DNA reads TGCGCCAGCAGCTTGGCCCCGTGGGCTAACTATGGCTACACCTTC.

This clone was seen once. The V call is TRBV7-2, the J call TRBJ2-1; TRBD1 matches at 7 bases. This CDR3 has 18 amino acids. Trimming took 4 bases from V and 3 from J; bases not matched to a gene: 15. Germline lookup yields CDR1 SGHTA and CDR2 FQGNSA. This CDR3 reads CASSSTGVEWWYYNEQFF. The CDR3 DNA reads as TGTGCCAGCAGCTCCACAGGGGTGGAATGGTGGTACTACAATGAGCAGTTCTTC.

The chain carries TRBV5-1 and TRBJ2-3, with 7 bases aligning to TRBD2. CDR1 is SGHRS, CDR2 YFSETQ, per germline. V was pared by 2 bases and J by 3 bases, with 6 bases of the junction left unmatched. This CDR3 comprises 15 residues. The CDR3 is CASSLAGLGTDTQYF. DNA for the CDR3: TGCGCCAGCAGCTTAGCCGGACTAGGGACAGATACGCAGTATTTT.

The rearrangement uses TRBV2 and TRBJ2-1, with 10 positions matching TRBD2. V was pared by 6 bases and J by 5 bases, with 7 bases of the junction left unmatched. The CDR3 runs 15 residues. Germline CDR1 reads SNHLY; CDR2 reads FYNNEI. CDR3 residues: CASSGLAEGDNEQFF. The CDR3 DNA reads TGTGCCAGCAGCGGACTAGCGGAGGGGGACAATGAGCAGTTCTTC.

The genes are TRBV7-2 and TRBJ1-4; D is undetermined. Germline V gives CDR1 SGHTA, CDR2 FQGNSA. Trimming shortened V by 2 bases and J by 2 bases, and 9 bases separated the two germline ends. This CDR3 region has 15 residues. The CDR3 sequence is CASSLSGRTNEKLFF. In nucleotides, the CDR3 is TGTGCCAGCAGCTTAAGCGGCAGGACTAATGAAAAACTGTTTTTT.

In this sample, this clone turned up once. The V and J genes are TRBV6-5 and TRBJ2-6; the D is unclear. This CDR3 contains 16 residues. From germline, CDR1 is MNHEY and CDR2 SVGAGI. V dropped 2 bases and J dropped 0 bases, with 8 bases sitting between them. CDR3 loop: CASSYPVGSGANVLTF. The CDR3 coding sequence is TGTGCCAGCAGTTACCCCGTGGGCTCTGGGGCCAACGTCCTGACTTTC.

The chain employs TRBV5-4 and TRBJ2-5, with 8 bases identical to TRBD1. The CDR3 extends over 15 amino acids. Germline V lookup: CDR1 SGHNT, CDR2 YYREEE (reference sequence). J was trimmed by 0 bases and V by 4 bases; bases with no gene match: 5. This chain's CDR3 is CASSQRQGYQETQYF. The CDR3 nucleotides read TGTGCCAGCAGCCAACGACAGGGGTACCAAGAGACCCAGTACTTC.

CDR3 DNA sequence: TGCGCCAGCAGCCCCCTAGCGGGAGGGCCGGGTGACTACAATGAGCAGTTCTTC. It codes for CASSPLAGGPGDYNEQFF. The rearrangement links TRBV4-1 to TRBJ2-1; 12 bases match TRBD2. Germline values: CDR1 MGHRA, CDR2 YSYEKL. The CDR3 totals 18 residues. The V gene end was trimmed by 4 bases and the J gene end by 3 bases; junction bases not matched to a gene: 10.